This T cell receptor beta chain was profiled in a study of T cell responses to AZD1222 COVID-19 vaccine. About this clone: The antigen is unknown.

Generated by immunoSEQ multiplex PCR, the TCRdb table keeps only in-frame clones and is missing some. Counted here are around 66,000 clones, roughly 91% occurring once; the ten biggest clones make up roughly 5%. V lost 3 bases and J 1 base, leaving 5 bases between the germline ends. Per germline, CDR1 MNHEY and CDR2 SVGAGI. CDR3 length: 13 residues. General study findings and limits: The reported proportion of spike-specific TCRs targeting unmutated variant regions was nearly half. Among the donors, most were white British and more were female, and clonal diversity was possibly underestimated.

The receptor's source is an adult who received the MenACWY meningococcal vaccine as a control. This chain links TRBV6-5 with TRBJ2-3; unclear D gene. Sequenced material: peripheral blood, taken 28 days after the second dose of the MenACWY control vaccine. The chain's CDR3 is CASSYVGTDTQYF. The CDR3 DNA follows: TGTGCCAGCAGTTATGTCGGCACAGATACGCAGTATTTT.